The 32 T cell receptor beta chains presented below share a single source sample, sequenced in a study of cytomegalovirus exposure and HLA in healthy donors. Primers included in the PCR were 60 Vbeta and 13 Jbeta primers. Produced via immunoSEQ multiplex PCR; TCRdb's table is partial and in-frame only. The sample has 210,000 or so clones; 76% are singletons. Sequencing used PBMCs. Receptor source: a young man in good health and CMV-seronegative.

This sequence joins TRBV30 and TRBJ2-3, with 7 bases fitting TRBD1. CDR1 is GTSNPN and CDR2 is SVGIG in the germline V gene (reference sequence). The CDR3 spans 14 residues. J gave up 2 bases and V 3 bases, and 5 bases lay outside the gene matches. The CDR3 region has the DNA TGTGCCTGGAGCCTACAGGGGTTCACAGATACGCAGTATTTT. Translating it yields CAWSLQGFTDTQYF.

This clone was picked up one time. V is TRBV6-5 and J is TRBJ2-3; TRBD2 matches at 15 bases. Looked up from germline, CDR1 is MNHEY and CDR2 is SVGAGI. This CDR3 has 15 amino acids. The trim removed 11 bases at V and 3 bases at J, leaving 6 bases unmatched. The CDR3 region is CAGPGTSGRTDTQYF. In DNA form, the CDR3 reads TGTGCCGGTCCCGGGACTAGCGGGAGGACAGATACGCAGTATTTT.

The chain joins TRBV5-1 to TRBJ2-1, with 10 nucleotides matching TRBD2. CDR1 is SGHRS and CDR2 is YFSETQ in the germline V gene. The CDR3 spans 16 residues. J gave up 3 bases and V 4 bases, and 7 bases lay outside the gene matches. CDR3: CASSGGASGSYNEQFF. The DNA for the CDR3 is TGCGCCAGCAGCGGGGGGGCTAGCGGGAGCTACAATGAGCAGTTCTTC.

The V and J genes are TRBV5-1 and TRBJ2-7, with 8 nucleotides matching TRBD1. The CDR3 runs to 14 residues. Germline V gene sequence: CDR1 SGHRS, CDR2 YFSETQ. The V segment lost 1 base and the J segment 3 bases; nucleotides outside the gene matches: 3. This chain's CDR3 is CASSLLDRGYEQYF. For the CDR3, the DNA is TGCGCCAGCAGCTTGCTCGACAGGGGCTACGAGCAGTACTTC.

V is TRBV2 and J is TRBJ2-1; TRBD2 agrees at 7 bases. The germline V gene encodes CDR1 SNHLY and CDR2 FYNNEI. Losses at the gene ends were 7 bases for V and 5 bases for J; bases not matched to a gene: 5. The CDR3 totals 13 residues. The CDR3 reads CASTIGLDNEQFF. CDR3 in DNA: TGTGCCAGCACCATAGGACTAGACAATGAGCAGTTCTTC.

This clone was observed a handful of times. The chain joins TRBV2 to TRBJ2-7; no clear D. The V gene lost 4 bases and the J gene lost 4 bases, with 5 bases spanning the gap. The CDR3 length is 11 residues. Per germline, CDR1 SNHLY and CDR2 FYNNEI. This CDR3 is CASSAYYEQYF. Written as DNA, the CDR3 is TGTGCCAGCAGTGCGTATTACGAGCAGTACTTC.

The V and J genes are TRBV2 and TRBJ1-1; 9 nucleotides align to TRBD1. V shed 5 bases, J shed 1 base, and the junction held 5 bases outside the gene matches. The CDR3 runs 15 residues. CDR1 is SNHLY and CDR2 is FYNNEI in the germline V gene. CDR3 sequence: CASSPQGQGNTEAFF. CDR3 nucleotides: TGTGCCAGCAGTCCCCAGGGACAGGGGAACACTGAAGCTTTCTTT. The whole variable domain, filled in from reference TRBV2 and TRBJ1-1, reads EPEVTQTPSHQVTQMGQEVILRCVPISNHLYFYWYRQILGQKVEFLVSFYNNEISEKSEIFDDQFSVERPDGSNFTLKIRSTKLEDSAMYFCASSPQGQGNTEAFFGQGTRLTVV.

The chain joins TRBV27 to TRBJ2-1, with TRBD1 matching 9 bases. The length of the CDR3 is 16 residues. The germline CDR1 and CDR2 sequences are MNHEY and SMNVEV (reference sequence). V lost 5 bases to trimming and J lost 5 bases; unmatched junction nucleotides: 10. In DNA, the CDR3 is TGTGCCAGCAGTCTATACAGGGGGCAGGGGGACAATGAGCAGTTCTTC. It yields the protein CASSLYRGQGDNEQFF.

The V and J genes are TRBV10-1 and TRBJ1-1; D is unresolved. The V end was cut by 3 bases, the J end by 4 bases, with 9 bases between. Germline V CDR1 and CDR2: WNHNN, SYGVQD (reference sequence). There are 13 residues in the CDR3. DNA for the CDR3: TGCGCCAGCAGTGAAGCTCCCTCCACTGAAGCTTTCTTT. It codes for CASSEAPSTEAFF.

This clone occurred once. V and J are TRBV7-9 and TRBJ1-2, with 9 bases lining up with TRBD1. CDR3 length: 15 amino acids. J gave up 8 bases and V 5 bases, and 12 bases lay outside the gene matches. Germline lookup yields CDR1 SEHNR and CDR2 FQNEAQ (reference sequence). CDR3 protein: CASSPQGAEVRGYTF. The CDR3 DNA reads TGTGCCAGCAGCCCACAGGGGGCAGAAGTAAGAGGCTACACCTTC.

The chain combines TRBV19 with TRBJ1-1; 7 positions match TRBD1. The CDR3 is 14 residues long. Trimming took 6 bases from V and 1 from J; bases not matched to a gene: 5. Germline assignment: CDR1 LNHDA and CDR2 SQIVND (reference sequence). The CDR3 is CASRRTGENTEAFF. In nucleotides, the CDR3 is TGTGCCAGTAGAAGGACAGGCGAGAACACTGAAGCTTTCTTT.

The chain is built from TRBV30 and TRBJ2-6; possibly TRBD1 for D (5 bases). This CDR3 contains 15 residues. CDR1 is GTSNPN, CDR2 SVGIG, per germline (reference sequence). CDR3 nucleotide sequence: TGTGTTCTTGAGCAGGGCAGCGCTGGGGCCAACGTCCTGACTTTC. Protein sequence: CVLEQGSAGANVLTF.

The rearrangement joins TRBV6-6 to TRBJ1-1, with no clear D. The germline CDR1 and CDR2 sequences are MNHNY and SVGAGI (reference sequence). Trimming removed 6 bases at V and 1 base at J, with 12 bases between. The CDR3 runs 14 residues. The CDR3 region is CASSSQSTNTEAFF. The CDR3 DNA follows: TGTGCCAGCAGCTCACAGAGTACGAACACTGAAGCTTTCTTT.

The chain joins TRBV13 to TRBJ2-1; the match to TRBD1 covers 7 bases. This CDR3 spans 15 amino acids. In germline, CDR1 is PRHDT, CDR2 FYEKMQ (reference sequence). The J segment lost 2 bases and the V segment lost 5 bases, leaving 6 bases of the junction unmatched. Here the CDR3 reads CASSARGTAYNEQFF. The CDR3 bases are TGTGCCAGCAGCGCCCGTGGGACAGCCTACAATGAGCAGTTCTTC.

J is TRBJ1-2 and V is TRBV7-9, with D uncertain. The V gene's germline CDR1 is SEHNR and CDR2 FQNEAQ (reference sequence). Deletions cut 3 bases from V and 0 bases from J, with 14 bases between. This CDR3 region has 16 residues. The CDR3 here is CASSLEADRANYGYTF. CDR3 coding DNA: TGTGCCAGCAGCTTGGAGGCAGACCGAGCTAACTATGGCTACACCTTC.

The chain couples TRBV30 to TRBJ2-3, with TRBD1 matching over 9 bases. Germline V lookup: CDR1 GTSNPN, CDR2 SVGIG (reference sequence). J lost 6 bases, V lost 8 bases, and 12 bases had no gene match. The CDR3 spans 14 residues. CDR3 sequence: CAGTGTGTPDTQYF. CDR3 nucleotide sequence: TGTGCCGGGACCGGGACAGGGACCCCGGATACGCAGTATTTT.

The CDR3 nucleotides read TGTGCCTGGACCACGACAGGGGCATTTGGGGAGACCCAGTACTTC. This codes for CAWTTTGAFGETQYF. The genes are TRBV30 and TRBJ2-5; 8 nucleotides agree with TRBD1. CDR3 length: 15 amino acids. Germline V lookup: CDR1 GTSNPN, CDR2 SVGIG (reference sequence). With 4 bases clipped from V and 5 bases from J, the junction kept 12 bases outside the gene matches.

The chain carries TRBV19 and TRBJ2-5, with 9 bases lining up with TRBD2. V was clipped by 7 bases and J by 5 bases; unmatched bases: 11. Germline values: CDR1 LNHDA, CDR2 SQIVND (reference sequence). The length of the CDR3 is 15 residues. In DNA, the CDR3 is TGTGCCAGTAATAACAGGGGCGGGAGGGAGGAGACCCAGTACTTC. As protein: CASNNRGGREETQYF. Full variable domain (remainder filled in from reference TRBV19 and TRBJ2-5): DGGITQSPKYLFRKEGQNVTLSCEQNLNHDAMYWYRQDPGQGLRLIYYSQIVNDFQKGDIAEGYSVSREKKESFPLTVTSAQKNPTAFYLCASNNRGGREETQYFGPGTRLLVL.

This clone was seen more than once but under ten times. The chain has TRBV20-1 and TRBJ2-7, with D uncertain. CDR1 DFQATT and CDR2 SNEGSKA come from the germline V gene (reference sequence). V lost 6 bases to trimming and J lost 3 bases, with 6 bases between them. The CDR3 is 10 residues long. In DNA form, the CDR3 reads TGCAGTGCCAGATACTACGAGCAGTACTTC. This translates into CSARYYEQYF.

The gene calls are TRBV4-2 and TRBJ2-1, with 8 positions matching TRBD1. Per germline, CDR1 LGHNA and CDR2 YNFKEQ. This CDR3 contains 19 residues. Trimming at V came to 2 bases and at J to 3 bases, leaving 15 bases not matched to a gene. CDR3 bases: TGTGCCAGCAGCCAATCTCACCCACCGACAGGGGTCATCTACAATGAGCAGTTCTTC. This encodes CASSQSHPPTGVIYNEQFF.

V usage is TRBV18 and J usage is TRBJ1-1; no reliable D call. Between the trimmed V and J ends, which lost 2 bases and 8 bases, there was a span of 18 bases. The V gene's germline CDR1 is KGHSH and CDR2 LQKENI. The length of the CDR3 is 15 residues. The CDR3: CASSPSERSGSEAFF. The CDR3 DNA is TGTGCCAGCTCACCAAGCGAGCGGTCGGGGTCGGAAGCTTTCTTT.

The chain recombines TRBV14 with TRBJ2-7, with D maybe TRBD1 (5 bases). The CDR3 has 14 amino acids. The V gene lost 4 bases and the J gene lost 7 bases, with 17 bases spanning the gap. Per germline, CDR1 SGHDN and CDR2 FVKESK. CDR3 sequence: CASSPGWGPREQYF. DNA for the CDR3: TGTGCCAGCAGCCCAGGCTGGGGCCCTCGGGAGCAGTACTTC.

The chain carries TRBV10-3 and TRBJ1-1; D possibly corresponds to TRBD1 (6 bases). The V gene lost 4 bases and the J gene lost 4 bases, with 22 bases spanning the gap. Germline loops: CDR1 ENHRY, CDR2 SYGVKD. This CDR3 spans 17 amino acids. Here the CDR3 DNA reads TGTGCCATCAGTGTGTCCCAGAGTCAGGGGATGGGCACTGAAGCTTTCTTT. As protein: CAISVSQSQGMGTEAFF.

This chain links TRBV2 with TRBJ2-4; 9 bases align to TRBD2. Germline CDR1 SNHLY, CDR2 FYNNEI. This CDR3 spans 17 amino acids. Losses at the gene ends were 4 bases for V and 1 base for J; bases not matched to a gene: 8. The CDR3 nucleotides read TGTGCCAGCAGTGTCCCCGGGACTAGCCCGGCCAAAAACATTCAGTACTTC. Translating it yields CASSVPGTSPAKNIQYF.

The V and J genes are TRBV18 and TRBJ2-3, with 10 bases identical to TRBD1. There are 16 residues in the CDR3. The ends lost 3 bases at V and 2 bases at J; junction bases unmatched: 5. Germline CDR1 and CDR2: KGHSH and LQKENI. CDR3 amino acids: CASSPQTGGLTDTQYF. The CDR3, as DNA: TGTGCCAGCTCACCGCAGACAGGGGGCCTCACAGATACGCAGTATTTT.

V is TRBV2 and J is TRBJ2-1; 13 bases are a match to TRBD2. This CDR3 region has 15 residues. With V trimmed by 7 bases and J by 8 bases, 8 bases remained unmatched. Germline CDR1 SNHLY, CDR2 FYNNEI. As DNA, the CDR3 is TGTGCCAGCAAGAGGACTAGCGGGAGAGGAGATGAGCAGTTCTTC. Translating it yields CASKRTSGRGDEQFF.

The rearrangement links TRBV2 to TRBJ2-2; 9 bases match TRBD2. The CDR3 consists of 15 residues. The V and J ends lost 4 bases and 6 bases, in that order; junction bases with no gene match: 6. Germline CDR1 reads SNHLY; CDR2 reads FYNNEI. The CDR3, as DNA: TGTGCCAGCAGTGGGCTAGCGGGAAAGGCCGGGGAGCTGTTTTTT. It codes for CASSGLAGKAGELFF. The full variable domain, rest sourced from reference TRBV2 and TRBJ2-2, is EPEVTQTPSHQVTQMGQEVILRCVPISNHLYFYWYRQILGQKVEFLVSFYNNEISEKSEIFDDQFSVERPDGSNFTLKIRSTKLEDSAMYFCASSGLAGKAGELFFGEGSRLTVL.

This rearrangement joins TRBV10-3 to TRBJ1-5; D unclear. Per the germline V gene, CDR1 is ENHRY and CDR2 is SYGVKD. The ends were cut back, 3 bases at V and 6 bases at J, with 6 bases in the middle. This CDR3 region has 12 residues. The CDR3 is CAISDEAQPQHF. CDR3 sequence (DNA): TGTGCCATCAGTGATGAGGCTCAGCCCCAGCATTTT.

The chain recombines TRBV7-2 with TRBJ2-1; D call uncertain. From germline, CDR1 is SGHTA and CDR2 FQGNSA. V was clipped by 3 bases and J by 0 bases, with 9 bases between them. This CDR3 contains 15 residues. Here the CDR3 DNA reads TGTGCCAGCAGCTTCGCGCTAAGCTCCTACAATGAGCAGTTCTTC. Protein: CASSFALSSYNEQFF. Combining the CDR3 with reference TRBV7-2 and TRBJ2-1 gives the whole variable domain GAGVSQSPSNKVTEKGKDVELRCDPISGHTALYWYRQSLGQGLEFLIYFQGNSAPDKSGLPSDRFSAERTGGSVSTLTIQRTQQEDSAVYLCASSFALSSYNEQFFGPGTRLTVL.

J is TRBJ2-5 and V is TRBV28; possible D gene TRBD2, 6 bases. The DNA matches TRBJ2-7 better at its end, which makes the J call doubtful. The CDR3 extends over 13 amino acids. CDR1 is MDHEN and CDR2 is SYDVKM in the germline V gene. CDR3 sequence reads: CASSFGGINEQYF. The CDR3 DNA sequence: TGTGCCAGCAGTTTCGGAGGGATAAACGAGCAGTACTTC.

The V call is TRBV2, the J call TRBJ1-6; no clear D gene. The CDR3 runs to 15 residues. Trimming pared 8 bases from V and 0 bases from J, leaving 11 bases between. CDR1 SNHLY and CDR2 FYNNEI come from the germline V gene. The CDR3 reads CASVRYSSYNSPLHF. CDR3 nucleotide sequence: TGTGCCAGCGTCCGATATAGCTCCTATAATTCACCCCTCCACTTT.

The chain combines TRBV28 with TRBJ1-2; 9 positions match TRBD1. The V and J ends lost 6 bases and 3 bases, in that order; junction bases with no gene match: 5. Germline V gene sequence: CDR1 MDHEN, CDR2 SYDVKM. There are 14 residues in the CDR3. The CDR3 region is CASRLTGGDYGYTF. In nucleotides, the CDR3 is TGTGCCAGCAGGTTGACAGGGGGGGACTATGGCTACACCTTC.